This T cell receptor beta chain derives from a study of CXCR3-negative and CXCR3-positive naive CD8 T cells. The authors prepared UMI-labeled TRB cDNA libraries by 5' RACE. With the 5' RACE reads reprocessed, TCRdb shows one record per CDR3 protein and no DNA. The sample totals over 100,000 distinct CDR3 sequences; its top ten clones hold roughly 0.31%. A CD45RO-CCR7+CD27+CD95- phenotype identified naive CD8+ T cells. This CDR3 spans 18 amino acids. In germline, CDR1 is MGHRA, CDR2 YSYEKL. Regarding the study as a whole: Comparison of naive CXCR3-negative and CXCR3-positive cells revealed similar TRBV-TRBJ usage, while memory cells differed. TRB CDR3s were more hydrophobic in CXCR3-positive than in CXCR3-negative naive cells. Most assays used freshly isolated PBMCs, as cryopreservation partially reduced CXCR3.

Turning to this clonotype: Its target is unknown.

This chain connects TRBV4-1 to TRBJ2-7. The sequence was collected from a human donor in good health. Some clones in this sample may be carry-over from other donors' samples. The sample taken for sequencing was naive CXCR3- CD8+ T cells from blood. The subset denotes: CD45RO-CCR7+CD27+CD95- naive CD8+ T cells lacking CXCR3 (TNR3-). The chain's CDR3 is CASSQVVASGSSLYEQYF.